Listed below are T cell receptor beta chains from one sample, sequenced in a study of identical twins. TCRdb used MiXCR to reprocess the 5' RACE reads, holding one entry per CDR3 protein. This table has roughly 1,500,000 distinct CDR3 sequences, around 33% appearing once. Material: cord blood. Every receptor here comes from a newborn girl in good health. The CDR3 runs from the conserved cysteine through the conserved F or W. The D gene is left open where the match is weak. The size entry is marked missing in some rows and otherwise reads once, few, many or a size class.

v_call	j_call	clone_size	d_call	cdr3_nt	cdr3_aa
TRBV6-5	TRBJ2-4	many	TRBD1	TGTGCCAGCAGTTTGAGGCAGGGGGCAAACATTCAGTACTTC	CASSLRQGANIQYF
TRBV15	TRBJ2-7	many	NA	TGTGCCACCAGCAGAGATCAATTAGGGACCTACGAGCAGTACTTC	CATSRDQLGTYEQYF
TRBV27	TRBJ2-3	few	NA	NA	CASSFFGQATDTQYF
TRBV12-3/TRBV12-4	TRBJ2-7	few	TRBD2	TGTGCCAGCAGTTTAGATGGCGGGAGCGTCTACGAGCAGTACTTC	CASSLDGGSVYEQYF
TRBV21-1	TRBJ1-5	once	NA	TGTGCCAGCAGCAAAGCCAGGGGAGGGAGCAATCAGCCCCAGCATTTT	CASSKARGGSNQPQHF
TRBV6-8	TRBJ2-2	NA	TRBD1	TGTGCCAGCAGAGGCGGACAGGGCACGAACACCGGGGAGCTGTTTTTT	CASRGGQGTNTGELFF
TRBV5-1	TRBJ2-3	many	TRBD2	TGCGCCAGCGGATCGCACTTTAGCGGGGGGGCCACAGATACGCAGTATTTT	CASGSHFSGGATDTQYF
TRBV9	TRBJ1-2	NA	NA	TGTGCCAGCAGCCTTAACCCCACAGAATCCTATGGCTACACCTTC	CASSLNPTESYGYTF
TRBV6-2/TRBV6-3	TRBJ2-7	once	TRBD1	TGTGCCAGCAGTACGACAGGGGGCAAGTCCTACGAGCAGTACTTC	CASSTTGGKSYEQYF
TRBV30	TRBJ1-1	NA	NA	TGTGCCTGGAGTGTACGGGTCTTACGAAACACTGAAGCTTTCTTT	CAWSVRVLRNTEAFF
TRBV6-5	TRBJ2-5	NA	NA	TGTGCCAGCAATAACAACCGACTCCTTCAAAGTCGTGAGCAGTACTTC	CASNNNRLLQSREQYF
TRBV9	TRBJ2-5	many	NA	TGTGCCAGCAGCGTAGCGGGGGGCCTTAAAGAGACCCAGTACTTC	CASSVAGGLKETQYF
TRBV6-6	TRBJ2-4	many	NA	TGTGCCAGCAGTTACTCAGATCTAGCCAAAAACATTCAGTACTTC	CASSYSDLAKNIQYF
TRBV29-1	TRBJ2-7	few	NA	TGCAGCGTTCGTGGTGTGGGGCAGACCTACGAGCAGTACTTC	CSVRGVGQTYEQYF
TRBV6-5	TRBJ2-1	NA	NA	TGTGCCAGCAGTTACTCCGGGACCTACGATGAGCAGTTCTTC	CASSYSGTYDEQFF
TRBV12-3/TRBV12-4	TRBJ2-2	NA	TRBD2	TGTGCCAGCGGAGGACTAGCCGGCCCCGGGGAGCTGTTTTTT	CASGGLAGPGELFF
TRBV16	TRBJ1-1	NA	NA	TGTGCCAGCAGCCCCCCGTGGGCCAGCGAAGCTTTCTTT	CASSPPWASEAFF
TRBV7-9	TRBJ2-3	NA	TRBD1	TGTGCCAGCACCGAGGACAGGCGCACAGATACGCAGTATTTT	CASTEDRRTDTQYF
TRBV19	TRBJ1-2	once	NA	TGTGCCAGTAGTATAGGAGGGGATGGCAGACCCAATGGCTACACCTTC	CASSIGGDGRPNGYTF
TRBV7-2	TRBJ2-2	NA	TRBD1	TGTGCCAGCAGCCAGTGGACAGGGGGCAGGTTCGGGGAGCTGTTTTTT	CASSQWTGGRFGELFF
TRBV10-3	TRBJ1-1	few	NA	TGTGCCATCAGTGAGCGGGGGGGGAACACTGAAGCTTTCTTT	CAISERGGNTEAFF
TRBV27	TRBJ1-2	NA	TRBD1	TGTGCCAGCAGTCTACTCACCGGGACAGGGGTAAACCTCTATGGCTACACCTTC	CASSLLTGTGVNLYGYTF
TRBV6-6	TRBJ2-5	few	NA	TGTGCCAGCAGACAAACCCTACGGACTACCCGAGAGACCCAGTACTTC	CASRQTLRTTRETQYF
TRBV2	TRBJ1-4	NA	NA	TGTGCCAGCAGACTGGGACTGCCAAATGAAAAACTGTTTTTT	CASRLGLPNEKLFF
TRBV20-1	TRBJ1-2	few	NA	TGCAGTGCTAGGTCCGTACAGGGAAACTATGGCTACACCTTC	CSARSVQGNYGYTF
TRBV20-1	TRBJ2-7	NA	NA	TGCAGTGCGCCCGCGGCCTACGAGCGGTACTTC	CSAPAAYERYF
TRBV6-5	TRBJ2-3	many	NA	TGTGCCAGCAGTTACTCACTCTCGGTCCCGGATACGCAGTATTTT	CASSYSLSVPDTQYF
TRBV11-2	TRBJ2-3	many	NA	TGTGCCAGCACTTCCCCAGATACGCAGTATTTT	CASTSPDTQYF
TRBV20-1	TRBJ2-7	few	NA	TGCAGTGCTAGTCCCTTCTCGGGGATATACGAGCAGTACTTC	CSASPFSGIYEQYF
TRBV2	TRBJ2-5	NA	NA	TGTGCCAGCGGGAGGATAAGAGAGACCCAGTACTTC	CASGRIRETQYF
TRBV10-3	TRBJ1-6	NA	NA	TGTGCCATCAGTGCGCTTAGCCAGAGCTCCTATAATTCACCCCTCCACTTT	CAISALSQSSYNSPLHF
TRBV24-1	TRBJ2-3	many	NA	TGTGCCACCAGTGATTTTTCTAGCACAGATACGCAGTATTTT	CATSDFSSTDTQYF
TRBV27	TRBJ1-6	NA	NA	TGTGCCAGCAGTTTATGGAGGAAGCGCTCCTATAATTCACCCCTCCACTTT	CASSLWRKRSYNSPLHF
TRBV24-1	TRBJ2-5	once	TRBD1	TGTGCCACCGAGGACAGGGGAGGAATCTATGAGCAGTACTTC	CATEDRGGIYEQYF
TRBV6-5	TRBJ2-7	NA	TRBD2	TGTGCCAGCAGTCCAGGGACTAGCGGGAGAACTGAGCAGTACTTC	CASSPGTSGRTEQYF
TRBV11-2	TRBJ2-3	few	TRBD2	TGTGCCAGCAGCTTAGGGCGGGGGACCATCACAGATACGCAGTATTTT	CASSLGRGTITDTQYF
TRBV3-1	TRBJ2-5	NA	NA	TGTGCCAGCAGCCAAGTGGGGGAGCAGGAGTACTTC	CASSQVGEQEYF